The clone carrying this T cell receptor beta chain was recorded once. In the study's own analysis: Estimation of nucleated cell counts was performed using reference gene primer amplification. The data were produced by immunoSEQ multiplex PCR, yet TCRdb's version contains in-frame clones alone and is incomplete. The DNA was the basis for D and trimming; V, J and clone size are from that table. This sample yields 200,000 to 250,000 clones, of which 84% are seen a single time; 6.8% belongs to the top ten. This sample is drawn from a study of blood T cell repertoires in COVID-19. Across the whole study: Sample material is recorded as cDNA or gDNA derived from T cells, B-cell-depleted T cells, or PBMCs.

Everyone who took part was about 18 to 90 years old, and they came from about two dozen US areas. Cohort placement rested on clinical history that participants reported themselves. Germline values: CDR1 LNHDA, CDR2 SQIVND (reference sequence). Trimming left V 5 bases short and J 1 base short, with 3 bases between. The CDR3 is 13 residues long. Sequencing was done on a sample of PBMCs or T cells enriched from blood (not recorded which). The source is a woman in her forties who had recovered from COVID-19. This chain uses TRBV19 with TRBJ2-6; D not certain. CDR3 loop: CASSLSGANVLTF. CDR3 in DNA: TGTGCCAGTAGTCTGTCTGGGGCCAACGTCCTGACTTTC.